This T cell receptor (beta chain) was captured by sequencing in a study of T cell responses to AZD1222 COVID-19 vaccine. Across the whole study: Second-dose intervals of approximately 4 or approximately 12 weeks were pooled. Findings of the study overall: Increased Spike-specific TCR breadth and depth were observed after two AZD1222 doses. Clonal diversity was possibly underestimated; the donors were predominantly white British and more often female.

CDR1 MDHEN and CDR2 SYDVKM come from the germline V gene. With 4 bases clipped from V and 9 bases from J, the junction kept 12 bases outside the gene matches. The CDR3 extends over 15 amino acids. Points on this clone: Antigen specificity is unknown.

Measured with immunoSEQ multiplex PCR; TCRdb has only the in-frame clones, and not every one. The profile shows approximately 120,000 clones, more than 80% of them singletons. This clonotype was obtained from an adult in good health. This chain joins TRBV28 and TRBJ2-1; 7 bases line up with TRBD2. Sample: peripheral blood, taken on day 0 of AZD1222 vaccination. CDR3 loop: CASSSSQTSPSEQFF. CDR3 coding DNA: TGTGCCAGCAGTTCCTCCCAGACTAGCCCCTCTGAGCAGTTCTTC.